Each of the 19 T cell receptor beta chains below was sequenced from the same sample in a study of blood T cell repertoires in COVID-19. Sequencing used immunoSEQ multiplex PCR; TCRdb keeps in-frame clones, though not all of them. The data show 200,000 to 300,000 clones, with approximately 84% seen just once and around 7.8% held by the top ten. Sequencing was carried out using peripheral blood. All receptors come from a human donor in a cohort sampled during active COVID-19.

The V gene is TRBV7-9, the J gene TRBJ1-1, with no clear D. CDR1 and CDR2 (germline): SEHNR, FQNEAQ (reference sequence). The CDR3 extends over 13 amino acids. V gave up 6 bases and J gave up 1 base, with 9 bases separating them. Here the CDR3 DNA reads TGTGCCAGCAGTTTCAAGAGGAACACTGAAGCTTTCTTT. This codes for CASSFKRNTEAFF.

This clone has just a few counts. The V gene is TRBV5-1, the J gene TRBJ2-1; 8 bases line up with TRBD2. V lost 2 bases, J lost 4 bases, and 2 bases stayed unmatched. Germline CDR1 SGHRS, CDR2 YFSETQ. The CDR3 is 14 amino acids. The CDR3 region has the DNA TGCGCCAGCAGCTTCACTAGCGGATACAATGAGCAGTTCTTC. This gives the protein CASSFTSGYNEQFF.

This clone was observed a handful of times. The V call is TRBV7-9, the J call TRBJ2-1; 9 nucleotides line up with TRBD2. This CDR3 has 15 residues. Germline loops: CDR1 SEHNR, CDR2 FQNEAQ (reference sequence). The V and J ends lost 5 bases and 5 bases, in that order; junction bases with no gene match: 7. The CDR3 region has the DNA TGTGCCAGCAGCGAGGGACTAGCTGAAAACAATGAGCAGTTCTTC. This translates into CASSEGLAENNEQFF. Drawing the rest from reference TRBV7-9 and TRBJ2-1, the complete variable domain is DTGVSQNPRHKITKRGQNVTFRCDPISEHNRLYWYRQTLGQGPEFLTYFQNEAQLEKSRLLSDRFSAERPKGSFSTLEIQRTEQGDSAMYLCASSEGLAENNEQFFGPGTRLTVL.

The chain has TRBV27 and TRBJ2-7; 9 nucleotides align to TRBD1. The CDR3 runs 15 residues. V shed 5 bases, J shed 0 bases, and the junction held 5 bases outside the gene matches. CDR1 is MNHEY, CDR2 SMNVEV, per germline (reference sequence). The CDR3 is CASSKRDRVSYEQYF. CDR3 DNA sequence: TGTGCCAGCAGTAAAAGGGACAGGGTCTCCTACGAGCAGTACTTC.

Worth noting for this clone: Because the CDR3's place on the DNA is in doubt, the DNA is left out and the CDR3 is given as listed by TCRdb. V usage is TRBV19 and J usage is TRBJ2-1; the table's TRBD2 call for D was not verified on the DNA. Germline V gene lookup returns CDR1 LNHDA and CDR2 SQIVND (reference sequence). With termini counted, the CDR3 has 14 amino acids. This CDR3 is CASSLRFGENEQFF.

The V gene is TRBV14, the J gene TRBJ2-7, with D possibly matching TRBD1 (6 bases). Germline V CDR1 and CDR2: SGHDN, FVKESK. Trimming stripped 4 bases from V and 2 bases from J, with 12 bases between. The CDR3 loop spans 14 amino acids. CDR3 sequence (DNA): TGTGCCAGCAGCCCCGGGACATACACCTACGAGCAGTACTTC. It yields the protein CASSPGTYTYEQYF.

This chain uses TRBV18 with TRBJ2-7; D call uncertain. Trimming took off 3 bases at V and 0 bases at J, with 9 bases between the two ends. The CDR3 covers 14 residues. In germline, CDR1 is KGHSH, CDR2 LQKENI. CDR3 protein: CASSPQASSYEQYF. The CDR3, as DNA: TGTGCCAGCTCACCTCAAGCTAGCTCCTACGAGCAGTACTTC.

This clone has just a few counts. This chain joins TRBV10-1 and TRBJ2-1; TRBD1 matches 7 bases. Trimming removed 3 bases from V and 6 bases from J; junction bases left unmatched: 14. The CDR3 runs to 17 residues. From germline, CDR1 is WNHNN and CDR2 SYGVQD (reference sequence). The CDR3 reads CASSDPSGPGGSNEQFF. Written as DNA, the CDR3 is TGCGCCAGCAGTGACCCGTCAGGGCCAGGGGGAAGCAATGAGCAGTTCTTC.

This chain joins TRBV28 and TRBJ1-1, with TRBD1 matching over 9 bases. The CDR3 totals 15 residues. Trimming removed 6 bases from V and 4 bases from J; junction bases left unmatched: 9. CDR1 is MDHEN and CDR2 is SYDVKM in the germline V gene. CDR3 nucleotides: TGTGCCAGCAGGTTCGACAGGGGGGAGGTCACTGAAGCTTTCTTT. Its protein product is CASRFDRGEVTEAFF.

V and J are TRBV18 and TRBJ2-2; 8 nucleotides align to TRBD2. Trimming took 3 bases from V and 4 from J; bases not matched to a gene: 7. Per the germline V gene, CDR1 is KGHSH and CDR2 is LQKENI. This CDR3 comprises 16 residues. CDR3 in amino acids: CASSPSGGRTTGELFF. CDR3 DNA: TGTGCCAGCTCACCCTCCGGCGGGAGGACCACCGGGGAGCTGTTTTTT.

V is TRBV19 and J is TRBJ1-2; no firm D call. Germline loops: CDR1 LNHDA, CDR2 SQIVND (reference sequence). V dropped 1 base and J dropped 5 bases, with 14 bases sitting between them. The CDR3 contains 15 residues. The DNA for the CDR3 is TGTGCCAGTAGTATAGGATTTGAGCCGATTTATGGCTACACCTTC. Translation: CASSIGFEPIYGYTF. Full variable domain (outside the CDR3, taken from reference TRBV19 and TRBJ1-2): DGGITQSPKYLFRKEGQNVTLSCEQNLNHDAMYWYRQDPGQGLRLIYYSQIVNDFQKGDIAEGYSVSREKKESFPLTVTSAQKNPTAFYLCASSIGFEPIYGYTFGSGTRLTVV.

The chain combines TRBV12-3 or TRBV12-4 with TRBJ1-1, with a weak D call TRBD1 (6 bases). With 6 bases removed from V and 7 bases from J, the gap between germline ends came to 12 bases. CDR3 length equals 12 residues. CDR3 DNA sequence: TGTGCCAGCAGGACAGGAGGCGTTGAAGCTTTCTTT. Encoded protein: CASRTGGVEAFF.

The chain joins TRBV11-3 to TRBJ2-7; 10 bases match TRBD2. Losses at the gene ends were 1 base for V and 4 bases for J; bases not matched to a gene: 4. CDR3 length: 15 amino acids. Germline V gene data show CDR1 as SGHNT and CDR2 as YENEEA. The CDR3 DNA sequence: TGTGCCAGCAGCTTAGGCTCTAGCGGGAGATACGAGCAGTACTTC. Translating it yields CASSLGSSGRYEQYF. The complete variable domain, with remaining parts taken from reference TRBV11-3 and TRBJ2-7, reads EAGVVQSPRYKIIEKKQPVAFWCNPISGHNTLYWYLQNLGQGPELLIRYENEEAVDDSQLPKDRFSAERLKGVDSTLKIQPAELGDSAVYLCASSLGSSGRYEQYFGPGTRLTVT.

The chain recombines TRBV4-3 with TRBJ2-1; D not resolved. CDR1 and CDR2 (germline): LGHNA, YSLEER. Trimming removed 0 bases at V and 1 base at J, with 10 bases between. The CDR3 spans 16 residues. CDR3: CASSQDRLSSYNEQFF. The CDR3 bases are TGCGCCAGCAGCCAAGATAGATTGTCTTCCTACAATGAGCAGTTCTTC.

In DNA form, the CDR3 reads TGTGCCAGTAGCCAAATAGCGGGACTGAACACCGGGGAGCTGTTTTTT. It codes for CASSQIAGLNTGELFF. The chain couples TRBV19 to TRBJ2-2, with 8 bases identical to TRBD2. Germline CDR1 and CDR2: LNHDA and SQIVND (reference sequence). The CDR3 totals 16 residues. Trimming cost V 6 bases and J 1 base; bases outside gene matches: 7.

This sequence joins TRBV10-2 and TRBJ2-7, with 9 bases identical to TRBD1. Germline assignment: CDR1 WSHSY and CDR2 SAAADI. The CDR3 consists of 15 residues. Trimming at V came to 7 bases and at J to 0 bases, leaving 7 bases not matched to a gene. The CDR3 is CASIDRDRVSYEQYF. The CDR3 DNA reads TGCGCCAGCATAGACCGGGACAGGGTCTCCTACGAGCAGTACTTC.

The chain recombines TRBV7-8 with TRBJ2-3; TRBD1 might be the D (6 bases). The CDR3 spans 16 residues. V gave up 3 bases and J gave up 0 bases, with 13 bases separating them. CDR1 and CDR2 (germline): SGHVS, FQNEAQ. The CDR3 reads CASSFQTGWSTDTQYF. The CDR3, as DNA: TGTGCCAGCAGCTTCCAAACAGGGTGGAGCACAGATACGCAGTATTTT. The variable domain in full, completed from reference TRBV7-8 and TRBJ2-3, reads GAGVSQSPRYKVAKRGQDVALRCDPISGHVSLFWYQQALGQGPEFLTYFQNEAQLDKSGLPSDRFFAERPEGSVSTLKIQRTQQEDSAVYLCASSFQTGWSTDTQYFGPGTRLTVL.

The chain carries TRBV25-1 and TRBJ1-5, with D perhaps TRBD1 (5 bases). Germline loops: CDR1 MGHDK, CDR2 SYGVNS. The CDR3 loop spans 16 amino acids. V was trimmed by 1 base and J by 4 bases, leaving 14 bases between them. DNA of the CDR3: TGTGCCAGCAGTGAATTGGAGCTGGACAAAAATCAGCCCCAGCATTTT. It codes for CASSELELDKNQPQHF.

A single count supports this clone. This rearrangement joins TRBV4-1 to TRBJ2-2, with 9 bases identical to TRBD1. Germline V gene lookup returns CDR1 MGHRA and CDR2 YSYEKL. CDR3 length: 16 residues. Trimming removed 1 base from V and 4 bases from J; junction bases left unmatched: 4. The CDR3: CASSQGQGVGTGELFF. The CDR3 nucleotides read TGCGCCAGCAGCCAAGGACAGGGGGTGGGCACCGGGGAGCTGTTTTTT.